This T cell receptor (beta chain) was observed in a study of cytomegalovirus exposure and HLA in healthy donors (dated by TCRdb to the late 2010s). As for the study more broadly: An earlier analysis of several hundred of the donors reported about 290 Gb of sequence data and roughly 110 million unique TCR beta sequences from roughly 200 million T cells. To predict cytomegalovirus infection status, the study brought together high-throughput TCR immunosequencing, statistical association of individual TCRs with disease status, and machine learning. An earlier analysis of some 600 of the donors applied high-throughput TCR beta sequencing to assess whether each TCR beta V gene segment acted as functional or pseudogenic. The study used immunosequencing to profile the T cell repertoires of about 670 subjects and linked those repertoires to cytomegalovirus serostatus. The genetic ancestry cluster associated with self-reported Caucasian donors included about 84% of the roughly 390 genotyped donors. Typing coverage varied by locus: roughly 629-640 donors for A, B, C, DRB1 and DQB1; under 550 for DQA1; more than 600 for DPA1; approximately 490 for DPB1. The aim of the study was to test whether cataloging public T cell receptors could identify signatures of past pathogen exposure. Rather than using new phenotypic data, the later analysis identified candidate immune exposures from TCR beta sequences and from how often those sequences occurred across donors. In a later analysis, previously published TCR beta repertoires from 500 to 750 donors were re-analyzed and high-resolution HLA genotyping was added so that TCR occurrence patterns could be studied. Every repertoire in the discovery cohort had been generated on one and the same sequencing platform. Among about 410 genotyped donors of the cohort, an average of around 250,000 unique TCR beta nucleotide sequences was sequenced per donor, of which about 18% were non-productive. Because of strong linkage in the cohort, roughly five DR-DQ haplotypes were treated as single units for association and clustering. Both class I and class II loci were covered by HLA typing, at four-digit resolution. In addition to the first cohort of roughly 670 subjects, a separate validation cohort of approximately 120 different subjects was used. Approximately 300 gigabases of sequencing data and roughly 81 million unique TCR sequences made up an early release that covered fewer than 650 HLA-typed donors. Donor age, sex, ethnicity and CMV serostatus were compiled together with the repertoire data. Genome-wide SNP genotypes for about 60% of the 666 donors were used in a later genetic analysis, which treated that subset as a discovery cohort.

Library generation was performed with the immunoSEQ multiplex PCR assay. The multiplex PCR relied on a mix of 60 forward primers for TCR Vbeta segments and 13 reverse primers for TCR Jbeta segments. The CDR3 region of rearranged TCR beta genes was amplified from genomic DNA by a multiplex PCR assay. Amplified TCR beta libraries were sequenced as 87-base-pair reads on the Illumina HiSeq System. The original methods were these. Across the 640 or so repertoires, a later analysis counted some 80 million unique TCR beta chains, roughly 11 million of which were shared by at least two donors. To remove PCR and sequencing errors, raw reads were error-corrected and collapsed into unique sequences using a nearest-neighbor algorithm that merged closely related sequences. V, D and J gene segments were assigned by aligning CDR3 sequences to IMGT reference sequences. For a sequence to be retained, a match of at least six nucleotides was required to both a V gene segment and a J gene segment. Rearrangements were classified as productive when the CDR3 lacked stop codons and remained in frame with V and J, and all other rearrangements were classified as non-productive. CDR3 was defined by IMGT convention, running from the second conserved V-encoded cysteine to the conserved J-encoded phenylalanine. In an earlier analysis of 550 to 650 of the donors, sequences lacking an unambiguous match to a single V gene segment were excluded. An earlier analysis of fewer than 650 of the donors classified V segments as functional when productive rearrangements were above 56.7% and as segregating when the standard deviation between donors was above 5%. A statistical classification framework was built to diagnose cytomegalovirus status from the catalog of TCR beta chain sequences. A later analysis assigned V and J genes by comparing TCR nucleotide sequences with IMGT/GENE-DB human TR gene sequences. In a later analysis, CDR3 sequences and most-parsimonious VDJ recombination scenarios were assigned using the TCRdist pipeline. In a later analysis, every TCR beta chain was defined by the combination of its CDR3 amino acid sequence and its V-gene family, and reads without a unique V-gene family were dropped. A later analysis removed several hundred highly shared, low-generation-probability nucleotide sequences to deal with suspected cross-contamination and a sequencing artifact. For each public chain, a later analysis derived a clonal expansion index from normalized ranks of inferred template counts within each repertoire. Generation probabilities in a later analysis came from a VDJ recombination model fitted to out-of-frame rearrangements, and those results were checked against IGoR. A later analysis scored TCR-TCR, TCR-HLA and TCR-CMV co-occurrence with hypergeometric tests, applying a repertoire-size bias correction to TCR pairs. In a later analysis, false discovery rates were estimated by permuting HLA or CMV assignments 20 times. In a later analysis, co-occurring TCRs were grouped with DBSCAN, and TCRdist sequence similarity was added when clustering was performed within HLA-allele-positive subsets. For co-occurrence clustering, repertoires with fewer than 30,000 or more than 120,000 public chains were excluded, along with roughly 5 repertoires with anomalous nucleotide sharing. Imported from immuneACCESS, the table was reduced by TCRdb to in-frame sequences with V and J called. These copies leave out some clones; in studies compared against another copy, an unresolved V gene accounts for under half, and the cause of the remainder is not known. The V and J calls and clone size were taken over from that table, and D and trimming were inferred from the DNA. This sample lists 100,000 to 150,000 clones; under 85% were detected once. The ten most abundant clones make up 9.5% to 15% of the sample.

In total, roughly 670 healthy bone marrow donors made up the cohort. All cohort members were sampled while nominally healthy, although unrecorded immune exposures were likely present. The donor tested CMV seropositive and was one of the 289 seropositive cohort members. A peripheral blood sample was provided by each donor, and peripheral blood mononuclear cells were used for TCR beta sequencing. The Qiagen DNeasy Blood Extraction Kit was used to extract genomic DNA from the blood cell samples. Overall study results and their limits: Because the 87-base-pair reads could not distinguish some IMGT-functional V segments, including TRBV6-2 and TRBV6-3, those segments were excluded. Sequencing depth was assumed to be roughly uniform across donors in the presence/absence analyses, though that assumption may not hold. According to a later analysis, most CMV-associated TCR beta chains appeared to be HLA-restricted, and the HLA associations seemed to be driven largely by CMV exposure. A further reported finding was that TCR beta sequences accurately predicted the HLA-A and HLA-B alleles for most subjects in the first cohort. Strong co-occurrence of HLA alleles, especially DR and DQ, made assigning TCR associations to individual alleles difficult. Because counts were too low, about 18 rarely observed V segments, including chromosome 9 orphons, were excluded from the earlier analysis of a few hundred of the donors. In an earlier analysis of roughly 560 of the donors, most TCR beta V segments were observed in productive rearrangements about 90% or about 30% of the time, broadly matching IMGT annotations. A few of the identified cytomegalovirus-associated TCR beta chains were confirmed in vitro to be specific for cytomegalovirus antigens. The classifier was reported to diagnose cytomegalovirus status with high specificity and sensitivity in both the original cohort and the validation cohort. The cohort was sequenced for TCR beta chains only, and without alpha or paired-chain data the features that could be detected were limited. In a later analysis, TCR association rates were found to vary across HLA loci, with the most associated TCRs seen for DRB1 alleles and the fewest for HLA-C alleles. The study gave a list of over 150 TCR beta chains associated with cytomegalovirus. Specific HLA alleles were associated with more than 15,000 TCR beta sequences at a false discovery rate of 0.05 in a later analysis. Linkage disequilibrium might explain the correlated functional status among segregating V segments, but an unknown experimental factor could not be ruled out. It was suggested by the authors that the approach could potentially be generalized to other disease states and immunological phenotypes. A cluster of highly shared sequence variants was judged likely to represent a technical artifact of the sequencing pipeline. According to a later analysis, parvovirus B19, influenza, CMV and Epstein-Barr virus appeared linked to several top co-occurrence clusters. For the cohort, immune exposure information was limited to CMV serostatus. In a later genetic analysis, a missense DCLRE1C variant was associated with V-gene and J-gene trimming of TCR beta chains, and the association was replicated in an independent cohort. While some public TCRs were present in many individuals, most TCR sequences turned up only very rarely across donors. Because HLA typing was unavailable for some donors at each locus, only the typed subset was used in association tests. In a later analysis, HLA-associated TCR beta chains showed more clonal expansion and lower generation probabilities than non-associated chains that were equally common. According to a later genetic analysis, donors in an Asian-associated ancestry cluster had fewer N-insertions in productive TCRs than the roughly 670-donor mean.

On this clone itself: The antigen it recognizes is unknown. Per-base qualities were not stored, and no clone one base away is much larger.

The CDR3, cysteine through phenylalanine, is 14 amino acids long. The entry retains the CDR3 DNA only, 42 bases that are in frame from base 1. V loses 2 bases of germline sequence and J loses 1 base, and the interval between the two ends is 9 bases. The CDR1 and CDR2 encoded by the germline V gene (reference sequence) are GTSNPN and SVGIG. This TCR was sampled from a woman aged 40-49 years in good health and CMV-seropositive. The material sequenced was PBMCs. Recombination joined TRBV30 with TRBJ1-3; the D gene cannot be resolved reliably. For the CDR3, the sequence is CAWSNSGSGNTIYF. The DNA sequence reads TGTGCCTGGAGTAATTCCGGGTCTGGAAACACCATATATTTT.